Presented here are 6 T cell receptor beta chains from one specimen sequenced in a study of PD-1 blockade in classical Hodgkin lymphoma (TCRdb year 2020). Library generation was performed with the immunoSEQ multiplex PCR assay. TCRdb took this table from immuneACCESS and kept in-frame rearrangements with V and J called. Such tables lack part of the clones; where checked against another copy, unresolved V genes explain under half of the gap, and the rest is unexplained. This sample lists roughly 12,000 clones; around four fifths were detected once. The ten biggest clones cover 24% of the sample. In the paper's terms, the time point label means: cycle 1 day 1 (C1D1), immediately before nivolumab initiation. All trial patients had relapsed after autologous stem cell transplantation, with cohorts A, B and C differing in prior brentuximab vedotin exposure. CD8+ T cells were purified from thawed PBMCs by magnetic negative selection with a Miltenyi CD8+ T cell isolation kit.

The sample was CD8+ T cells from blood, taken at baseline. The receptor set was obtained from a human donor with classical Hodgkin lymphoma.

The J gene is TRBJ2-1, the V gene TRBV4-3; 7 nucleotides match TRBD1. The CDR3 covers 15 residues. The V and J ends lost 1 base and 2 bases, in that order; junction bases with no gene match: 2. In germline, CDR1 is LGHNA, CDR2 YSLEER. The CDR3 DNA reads TGCGCCAGCAGCCAAGGGACAGGCCCCTACAATGAGCAGTTCTTC. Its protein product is CASSQGTGPYNEQFF.

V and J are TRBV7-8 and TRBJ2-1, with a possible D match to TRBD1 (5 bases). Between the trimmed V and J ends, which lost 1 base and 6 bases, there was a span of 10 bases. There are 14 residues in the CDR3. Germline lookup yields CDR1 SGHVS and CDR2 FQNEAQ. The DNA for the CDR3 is TGTGCCAGCAGCTTAGGGGGCATACTCAATGAGCAGTTCTTC. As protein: CASSLGGILNEQFF.

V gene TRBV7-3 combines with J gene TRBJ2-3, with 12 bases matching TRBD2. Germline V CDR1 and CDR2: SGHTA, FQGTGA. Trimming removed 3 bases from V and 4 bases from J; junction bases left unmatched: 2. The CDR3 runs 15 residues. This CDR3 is CASSLTSGGADTQYF. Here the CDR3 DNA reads TGTGCCAGCAGCTTGACTAGCGGGGGCGCAGATACGCAGTATTTT.

The CDR3 nucleotides are TGTGCCAGCAGTTTACGACGGGGCTCATACTATGGCTACACCTTC. This codes for CASSLRRGSYYGYTF. This chain joins TRBV27 and TRBJ1-2, with D maybe TRBD1 (5 bases). Trimming removed 2 bases at V and 3 bases at J, with 13 bases between. The CDR3 totals 15 residues. Germline V gene lookup returns CDR1 MNHEY and CDR2 SMNVEV (reference sequence).

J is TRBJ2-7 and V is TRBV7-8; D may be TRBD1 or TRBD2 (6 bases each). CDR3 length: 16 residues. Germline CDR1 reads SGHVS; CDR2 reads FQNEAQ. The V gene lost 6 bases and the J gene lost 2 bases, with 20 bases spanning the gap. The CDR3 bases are TGTGCCAGCAGACGAAGCTCCGGGGGCAGCCCCTACGAGCAGTACTTC. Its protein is CASRRSSGGSPYEQYF.

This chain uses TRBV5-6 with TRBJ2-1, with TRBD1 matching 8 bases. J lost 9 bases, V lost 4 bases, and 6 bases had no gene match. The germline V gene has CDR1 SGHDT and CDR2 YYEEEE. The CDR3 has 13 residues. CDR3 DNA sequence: TGTGCCAGCAGCCTATCCGGGACAGGTGAGCAGTTCTTC. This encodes CASSLSGTGEQFF.